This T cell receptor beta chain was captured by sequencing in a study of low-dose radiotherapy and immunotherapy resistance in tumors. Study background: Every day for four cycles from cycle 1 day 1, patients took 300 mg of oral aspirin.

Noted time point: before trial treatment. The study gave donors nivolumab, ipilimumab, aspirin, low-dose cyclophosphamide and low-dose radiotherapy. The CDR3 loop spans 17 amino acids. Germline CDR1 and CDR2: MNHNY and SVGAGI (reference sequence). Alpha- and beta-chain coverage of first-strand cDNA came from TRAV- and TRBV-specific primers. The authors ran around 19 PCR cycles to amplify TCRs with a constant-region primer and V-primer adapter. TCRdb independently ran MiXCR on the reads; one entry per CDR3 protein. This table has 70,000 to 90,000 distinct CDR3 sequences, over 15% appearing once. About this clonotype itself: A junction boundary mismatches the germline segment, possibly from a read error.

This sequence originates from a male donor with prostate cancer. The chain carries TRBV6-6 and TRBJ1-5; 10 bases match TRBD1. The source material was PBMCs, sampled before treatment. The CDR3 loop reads CASSYSGTGDSNQPQRF. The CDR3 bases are TGTGCCAGCAGTTACTCCGGGACAGGGGATAGCAATCAGCCCCAGCGTTTT.